This is a list of T cell receptor beta chains from one sample in a study of human T cells and chemical hapten exposure. TCRdb reprocessed the RACE reads with MiXCR, giving one entry per CDR3 protein. The sample includes about 380,000 distinct CDR3 sequences, 4% to 5.5% seen only once; the top ten take over 2%. The sequences come from whole blood, collected in connection with sensitization to the hapten diphenylcyclopropenone (DPC). All receptors come from a woman between 50 and 59 years old with alopecia areata. Some clones in this sample may be carry-over from other donors' samples. Both conserved end residues are part of each CDR3. D genes are given only for firm matches. Only part of the rows carry a size: once, few, many, or a class if the clone is expanded.

v_call	d_call	j_call	clone_size	cdr3_nt	cdr3_aa
TRBV14	-	TRBJ1-3	many	TGTGCCAGCAGCCAAGGGAGCTCTGGAAACACCATATATTTT	CASSQGSSGNTIYF
TRBV5-1	TRBD1	TRBJ1-5	many	TGCGCCAGCAGCGCGAGACAGGGTATCCGGAATCAGCCCCAGCATTTT	CASSARQGIRNQPQHF
TRBV11-2	TRBD1	TRBJ1-1	many	TGTGCCAGCAGCCCGGGGACAGGGGGCCTGATGAACACTGAAGCTTTCTTT	CASSPGTGGLMNTEAFF
TRBV6-5	-	TRBJ2-7	many	TGTGCCAGCAGTTATAGGTGGACAGATTACGAGCAGTACTTC	CASSYRWTDYEQYF
TRBV13	-	TRBJ2-2	many	TGTGCCAGCAGCTTAGCAGGCATCTACACCGGGGAGCTGTTTTTT	CASSLAGIYTGELFF
TRBV4-2	TRBD1	TRBJ1-5	many	TGTGCCAGCAGCCCAAGCCCGACAGGGGGACACCAGCCCCAGCATTTT	CASSPSPTGGHQPQHF
TRBV18	TRBD2	TRBJ2-1	once	TGTGCCAGCTCACCCGGGCTAGCGGGTGGTAATGATCAGTTCTTC	CASSPGLAGGNDQFF
TRBV9	TRBD1	TRBJ1-2	many	TGTGCCAGCAGCATACGGGACAGGGTAGACTCCGGCTATGGCTACACCTTC	CASSIRDRVDSGYGYTF
TRBV6-1	-	TRBJ2-7	-	TGTGCCAGCAGTGTGCAGAGGGACTCCTACGAGCAGTACTTC	CASSVQRDSYEQYF
TRBV5-6	-	TRBJ2-5	many	TGTGCCAGCAGTTGGGGGAACCAAGAGACCCAGTACTTC	CASSWGNQETQYF
TRBV24-1	-	TRBJ1-5	few	TGTGCCACCATTGGCGATGATAGCAATCAGCCCCAGCATTTT	CATIGDDSNQPQHF
TRBV5-1	-	TRBJ1-1	few	TGCGCCAGCAGCTGGGGCCCAGGGGACACTGAAGCTTTCTTT	CASSWGPGDTEAFF
TRBV30	-	TRBJ1-4	many	TGTGCCTGGAGAATAATGAGTAAGGAAAAACTGTTTTTT	CAWRIMSKEKLFF
TRBV2	-	TRBJ2-1	-	TGTGCCAGCATCCCGGGGAGATCCTACAATGAGCAGTTCTTC	CASIPGRSYNEQFF
TRBV12-5	-	TRBJ2-5	-	TGTGCTAGTGGTCCGGGACTCCAAGAGACCCAGTACTTC	CASGPGLQETQYF
TRBV20-1	-	TRBJ1-5	many	TGCAGTGCTAGAGAGGGCAGGGATCAGCCCCAGCATTTT	CSAREGRDQPQHF
TRBV7-2	-	TRBJ1-1	many	TGTGCCAGCAGCTTAGATCCAGGGTCATGGACTGAAGCTTTCTTT	CASSLDPGSWTEAFF
TRBV12-3/TRBV12-4	TRBD2	TRBJ2-1	many	TGTGCCAGCAGTAGCCTAGCGGATGAGCAGTTCTTC	CASSSLADEQFF
TRBV4-2	-	TRBJ2-7	-	TGTGCCAGCAGCCAAGCTTCTCCCTACGAGCAGTACTTC	CASSQASPYEQYF
TRBV6-5	TRBD1	TRBJ2-7	many	TGTGCCAGCAGTTATGCCAGGGGGACCTACGAGCAGTACTTC	CASSYARGTYEQYF
TRBV4-2	TRBD1	TRBJ2-7	few	TGTGCCAGCAGCGAGGACAGGGGGAGGGAGCAGTACTTC	CASSEDRGREQYF
TRBV12-3/TRBV12-4	-	TRBJ2-2	many	TGTGCCAGCAGACAAACAAACACCGGGGAGCTGTTTTTT	CASRQTNTGELFF
TRBV29-1	TRBD1	TRBJ1-2	many	TGCAGCGTTGAAGATTGGGAACAGGGGCGAAAACCGTGGGGCTACACCTTC	CSVEDWEQGRKPWGYTF
TRBV7-9	TRBD2	TRBJ2-1	few	TGTGCCAGCAAAAATAGAGGGAGCGGGAGCCGTAATGAGCAGTTCTTC	CASKNRGSGSRNEQFF
TRBV7-6	-	TRBJ2-5	few	TGTGCCAGCAGCTCAATGGCAGGCCTAAAGAGGACCGAGACCCAGTACTTC	CASSSMAGLKRTETQYF
TRBV27	TRBD2	TRBJ2-5	-	TGTGCCAGCAGTGGCGGGACTAGCGGGAAAGAGACCCAGTACTTC	CASSGGTSGKETQYF
TRBV11-2	TRBD2	TRBJ2-1	many	TGTGCCAGCAGCTTAGGGACTAGCGGACCCTACAATGAGCAGTTCTTC	CASSLGTSGPYNEQFF
TRBV3-1	-	TRBJ2-5	few	TGTGCCAGCAGCCAAGTCCAGCAAGAGACCCAGTACTTC	CASSQVQQETQYF
TRBV28	-	TRBJ2-7	few	TGTGCCAGCAGTTCCTCCGCCGGGCCCTCCTACGAGCAGTACTTC	CASSSSAGPSYEQYF
TRBV11-2	TRBD2	TRBJ2-3	many	TGTGCCAGCAAGCGGGGTGGCGAGAGTTTTAGCACAGATACGCAGTATTTT	CASKRGGESFSTDTQYF
TRBV5-1	-	TRBJ2-3	-	TGCGCCAGCAGCTTACAGGGATCACCAGATACGCAGTATTTT	CASSLQGSPDTQYF